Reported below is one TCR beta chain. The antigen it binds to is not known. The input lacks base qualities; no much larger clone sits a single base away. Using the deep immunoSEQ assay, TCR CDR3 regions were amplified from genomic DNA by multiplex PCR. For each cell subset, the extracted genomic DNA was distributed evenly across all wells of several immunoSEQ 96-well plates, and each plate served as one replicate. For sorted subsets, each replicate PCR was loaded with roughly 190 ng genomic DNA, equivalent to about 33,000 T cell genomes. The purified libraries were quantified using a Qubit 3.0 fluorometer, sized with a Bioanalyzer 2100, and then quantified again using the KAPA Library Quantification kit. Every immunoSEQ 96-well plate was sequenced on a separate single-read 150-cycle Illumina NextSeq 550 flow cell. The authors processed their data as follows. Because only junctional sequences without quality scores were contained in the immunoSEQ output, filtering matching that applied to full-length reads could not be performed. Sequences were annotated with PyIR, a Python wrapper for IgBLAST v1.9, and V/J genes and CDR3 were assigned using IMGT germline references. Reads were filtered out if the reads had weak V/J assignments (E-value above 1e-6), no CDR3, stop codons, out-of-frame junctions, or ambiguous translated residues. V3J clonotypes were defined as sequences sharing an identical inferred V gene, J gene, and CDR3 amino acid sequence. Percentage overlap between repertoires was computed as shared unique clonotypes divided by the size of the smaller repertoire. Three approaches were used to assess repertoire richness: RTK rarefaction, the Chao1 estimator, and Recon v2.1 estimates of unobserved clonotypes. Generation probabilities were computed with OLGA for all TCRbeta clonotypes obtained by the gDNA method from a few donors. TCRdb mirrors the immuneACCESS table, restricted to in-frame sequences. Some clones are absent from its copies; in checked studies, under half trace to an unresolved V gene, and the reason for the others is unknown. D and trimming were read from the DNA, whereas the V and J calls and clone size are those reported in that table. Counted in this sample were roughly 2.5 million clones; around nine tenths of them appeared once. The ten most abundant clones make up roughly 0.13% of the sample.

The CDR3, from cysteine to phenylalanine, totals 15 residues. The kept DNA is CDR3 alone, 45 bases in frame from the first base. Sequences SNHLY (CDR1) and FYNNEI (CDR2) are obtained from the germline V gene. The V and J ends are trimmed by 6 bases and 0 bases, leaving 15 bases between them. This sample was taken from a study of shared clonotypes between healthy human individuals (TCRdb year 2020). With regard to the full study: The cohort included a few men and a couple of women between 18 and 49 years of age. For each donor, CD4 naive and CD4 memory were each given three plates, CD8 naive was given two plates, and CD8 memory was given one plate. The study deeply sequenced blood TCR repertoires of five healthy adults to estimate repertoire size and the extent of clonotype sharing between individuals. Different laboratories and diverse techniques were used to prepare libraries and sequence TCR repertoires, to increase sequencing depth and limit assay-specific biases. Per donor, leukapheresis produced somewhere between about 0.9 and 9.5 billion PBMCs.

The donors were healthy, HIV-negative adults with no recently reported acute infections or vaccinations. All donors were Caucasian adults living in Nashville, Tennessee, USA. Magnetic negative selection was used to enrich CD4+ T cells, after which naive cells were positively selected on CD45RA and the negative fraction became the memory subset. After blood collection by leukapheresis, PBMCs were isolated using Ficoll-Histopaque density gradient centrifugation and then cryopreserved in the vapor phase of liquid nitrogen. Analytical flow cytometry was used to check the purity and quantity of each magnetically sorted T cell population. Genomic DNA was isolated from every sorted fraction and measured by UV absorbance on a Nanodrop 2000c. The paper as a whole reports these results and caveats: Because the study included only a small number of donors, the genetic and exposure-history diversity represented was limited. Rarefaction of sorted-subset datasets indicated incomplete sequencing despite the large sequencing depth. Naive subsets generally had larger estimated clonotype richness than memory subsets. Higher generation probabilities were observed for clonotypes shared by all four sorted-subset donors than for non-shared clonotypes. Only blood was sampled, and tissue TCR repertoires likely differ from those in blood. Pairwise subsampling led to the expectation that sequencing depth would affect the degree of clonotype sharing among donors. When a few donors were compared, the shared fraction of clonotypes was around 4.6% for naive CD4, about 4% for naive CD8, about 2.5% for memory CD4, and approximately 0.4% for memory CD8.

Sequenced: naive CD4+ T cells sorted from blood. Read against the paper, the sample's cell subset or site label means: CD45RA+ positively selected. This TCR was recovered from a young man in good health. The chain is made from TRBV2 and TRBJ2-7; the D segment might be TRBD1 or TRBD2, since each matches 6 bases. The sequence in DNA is TGTGCCAGCAGGGAGGGACAAACCCCCTCCTACGAGCAGTACTTC. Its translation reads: CASREGQTPSYEQYF.